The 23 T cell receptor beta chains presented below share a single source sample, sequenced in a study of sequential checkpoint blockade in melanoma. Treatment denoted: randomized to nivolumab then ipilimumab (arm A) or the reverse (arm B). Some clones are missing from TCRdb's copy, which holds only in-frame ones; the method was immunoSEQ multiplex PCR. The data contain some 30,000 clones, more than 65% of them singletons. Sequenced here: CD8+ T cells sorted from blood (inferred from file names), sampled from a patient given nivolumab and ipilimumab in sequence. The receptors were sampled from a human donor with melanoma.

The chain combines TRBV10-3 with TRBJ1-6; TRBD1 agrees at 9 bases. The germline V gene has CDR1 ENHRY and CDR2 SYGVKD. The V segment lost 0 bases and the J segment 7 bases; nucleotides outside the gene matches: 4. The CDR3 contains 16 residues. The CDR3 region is CAISESGTGRNSPLHF. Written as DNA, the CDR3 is TGTGCCATCAGTGAGTCAGGGACAGGGAGGAATTCACCCCTCCACTTT.

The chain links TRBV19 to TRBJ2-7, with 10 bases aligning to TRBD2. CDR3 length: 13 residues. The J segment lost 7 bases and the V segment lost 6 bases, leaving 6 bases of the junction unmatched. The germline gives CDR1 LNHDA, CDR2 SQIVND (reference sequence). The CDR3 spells CASRSGLATEQYF. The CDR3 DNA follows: TGTGCCAGTAGGTCGGGACTAGCGACGGAGCAGTACTTC.

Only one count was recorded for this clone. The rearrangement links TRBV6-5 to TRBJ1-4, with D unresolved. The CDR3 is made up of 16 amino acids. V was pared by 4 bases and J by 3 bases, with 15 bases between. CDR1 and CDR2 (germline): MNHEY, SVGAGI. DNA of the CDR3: TGTGCCAGCAGTTCCCTAGGACTCACGCCTAATGAAAAACTGTTTTTT. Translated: CASSSLGLTPNEKLFF.

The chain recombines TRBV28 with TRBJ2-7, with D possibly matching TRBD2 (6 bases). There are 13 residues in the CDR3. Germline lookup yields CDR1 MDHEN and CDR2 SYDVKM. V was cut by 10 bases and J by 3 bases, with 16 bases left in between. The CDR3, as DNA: TGTGCCACCGACGGGGGAATGGTCTACGAGCAGTACTTC. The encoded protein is CATDGGMVYEQYF.

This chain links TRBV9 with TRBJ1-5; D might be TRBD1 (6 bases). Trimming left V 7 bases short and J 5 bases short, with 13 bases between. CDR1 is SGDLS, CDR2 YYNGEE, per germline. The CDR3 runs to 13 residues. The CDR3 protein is CASGGALDQPQHF. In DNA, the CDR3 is TGTGCCAGCGGGGGGGCGCTTGATCAGCCCCAGCATTTT. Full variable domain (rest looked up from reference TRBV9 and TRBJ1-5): DSGVTQTPKHLITATGQRVTLRCSPRSGDLSVYWYQQSLDQGLQFLIQYYNGEERAKGNILERFSAQQFPDLHSELNLSSLELGDSALYFCASGGALDQPQHFGDGTRLSIL.

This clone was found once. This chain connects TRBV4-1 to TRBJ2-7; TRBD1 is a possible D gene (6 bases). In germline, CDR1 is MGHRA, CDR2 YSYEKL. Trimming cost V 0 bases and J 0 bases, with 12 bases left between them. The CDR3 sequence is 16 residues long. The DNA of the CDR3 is TGCGCCAGCAGCCAAGACCACAGGGCGGCCTCCTACGAGCAGTACTTC. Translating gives CASSQDHRAASYEQYF.

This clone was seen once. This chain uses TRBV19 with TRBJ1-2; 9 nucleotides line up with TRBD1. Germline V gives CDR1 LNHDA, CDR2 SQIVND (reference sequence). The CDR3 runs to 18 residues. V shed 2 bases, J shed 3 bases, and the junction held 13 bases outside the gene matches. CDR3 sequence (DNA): TGTGCCAGTAGTATATTCGCCGGGACAGGGTTGAGTTACTATGGCTACACCTTC. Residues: CASSIFAGTGLSYYGYTF.

The CDR3 region has the DNA TGTGCCATCAGTATTGACAGGGGGCGAGTAGTCACAGATACGCAGTATTTT. Its translation is CAISIDRGRVVTDTQYF. The V call is TRBV10-3, the J call TRBJ2-3, with 10 bases that match TRBD1. Germline lookup yields CDR1 ENHRY and CDR2 SYGVKD. Trimming at V came to 5 bases and at J to 2 bases, leaving 10 bases not matched to a gene. This CDR3 region has 17 residues.

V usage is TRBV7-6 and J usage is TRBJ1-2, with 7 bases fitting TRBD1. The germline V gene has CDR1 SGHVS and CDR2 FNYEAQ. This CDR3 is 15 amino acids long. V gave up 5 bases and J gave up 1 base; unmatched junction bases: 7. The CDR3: CASSPRDSDNYGYTF. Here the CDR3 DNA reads TGTGCCAGCAGCCCTCGGGACAGCGATAACTATGGCTACACCTTC. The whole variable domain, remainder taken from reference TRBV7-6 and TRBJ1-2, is GAGVSQSPRYKVTKRGQDVALRCDPISGHVSLYWYRQALGQGPEFLTYFNYEAQQDKSGLPNDRFSAERPEGSISTLTIQRTEQRDSAMYRCASSPRDSDNYGYTFGSGTRLTVV.

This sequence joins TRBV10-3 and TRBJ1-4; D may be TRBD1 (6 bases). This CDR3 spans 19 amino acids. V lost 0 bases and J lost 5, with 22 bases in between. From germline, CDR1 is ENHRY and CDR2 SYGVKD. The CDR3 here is CAISESGGALQAWNEKLFF. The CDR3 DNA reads TGTGCCATCAGTGAGTCGGGGGGGGCATTACAGGCTTGGAATGAAAAACTGTTTTTT.

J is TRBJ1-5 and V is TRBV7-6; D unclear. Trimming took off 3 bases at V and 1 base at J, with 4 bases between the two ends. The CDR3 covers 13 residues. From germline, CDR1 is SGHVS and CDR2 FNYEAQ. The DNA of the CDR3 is TGTGCCAGCAGCTTCTCCAGCAATCAGCCCCAGCATTTT. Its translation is CASSFSSNQPQHF.

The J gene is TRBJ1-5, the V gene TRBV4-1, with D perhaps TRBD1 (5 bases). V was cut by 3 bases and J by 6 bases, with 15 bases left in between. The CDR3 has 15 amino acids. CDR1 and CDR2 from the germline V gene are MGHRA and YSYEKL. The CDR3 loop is CASSQFPGSTQPQHF. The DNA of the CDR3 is TGCGCCAGCAGCCAGTTCCCAGGGTCAACTCAGCCCCAGCATTTT.

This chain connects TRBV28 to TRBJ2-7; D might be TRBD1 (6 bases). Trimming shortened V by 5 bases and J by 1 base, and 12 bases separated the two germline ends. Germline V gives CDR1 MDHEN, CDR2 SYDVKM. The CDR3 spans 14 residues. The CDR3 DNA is TGTGCCAGCAGTCACCAGGGGTGGTCCTACGAGCAGTACTTC. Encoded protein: CASSHQGWSYEQYF.

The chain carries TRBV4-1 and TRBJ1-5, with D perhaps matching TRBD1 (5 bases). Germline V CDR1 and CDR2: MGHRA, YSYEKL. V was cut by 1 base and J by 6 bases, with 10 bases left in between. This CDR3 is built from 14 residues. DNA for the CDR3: TGCGCCAGCAGCCAAGGCCGGGGGTCTCAGCCCCAGCATTTT. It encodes CASSQGRGSQPQHF.

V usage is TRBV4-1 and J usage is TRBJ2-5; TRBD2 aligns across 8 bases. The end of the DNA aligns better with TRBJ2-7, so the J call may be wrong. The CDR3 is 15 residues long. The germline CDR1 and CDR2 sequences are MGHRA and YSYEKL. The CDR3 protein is CASSQRLAGSFEQYF. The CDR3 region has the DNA TGCGCCAGCAGCCAAAGGCTAGCGGGCTCTTTCGAGCAGTACTTC.

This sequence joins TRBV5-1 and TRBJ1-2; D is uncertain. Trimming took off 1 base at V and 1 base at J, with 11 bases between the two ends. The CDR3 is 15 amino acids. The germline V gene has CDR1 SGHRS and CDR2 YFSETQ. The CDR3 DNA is TGCGCCAGCAGCTTGTTTAAGACTGGTAACTATGGCTACACCTTC. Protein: CASSLFKTGNYGYTF.

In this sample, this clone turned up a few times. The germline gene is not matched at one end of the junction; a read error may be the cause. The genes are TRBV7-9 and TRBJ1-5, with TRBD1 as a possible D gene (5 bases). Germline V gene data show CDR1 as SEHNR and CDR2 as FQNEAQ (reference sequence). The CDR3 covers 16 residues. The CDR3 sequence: CASSREPGLSNQPQHF. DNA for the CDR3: TGCGCCAGCAGCCGCGAGCCAGGGTTGAGCAATCAGCCCCAGCATTTT.

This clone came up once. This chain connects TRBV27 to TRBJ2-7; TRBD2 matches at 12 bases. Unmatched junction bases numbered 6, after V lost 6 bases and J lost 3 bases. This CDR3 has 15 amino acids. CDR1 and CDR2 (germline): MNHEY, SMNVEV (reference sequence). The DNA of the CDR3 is TGTGCCAGCAGCCCACTAGCGGGAGGTATCTACGAGCAGTACTTC. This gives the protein CASSPLAGGIYEQYF.

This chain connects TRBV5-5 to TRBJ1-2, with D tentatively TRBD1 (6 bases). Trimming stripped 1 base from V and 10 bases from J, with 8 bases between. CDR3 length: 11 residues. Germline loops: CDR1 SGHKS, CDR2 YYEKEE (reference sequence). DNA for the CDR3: TGTGCCAGCAGCTTGAACAGGGACTACACCTTC. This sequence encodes CASSLNRDYTF.

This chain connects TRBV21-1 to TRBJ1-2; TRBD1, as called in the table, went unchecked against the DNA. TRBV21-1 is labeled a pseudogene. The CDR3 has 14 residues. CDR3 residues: CASISQGAQSGYTF. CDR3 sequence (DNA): TGTGCCAGCATAAGCCAGGGGGCGCAGTCTGGCTACACCTTC.

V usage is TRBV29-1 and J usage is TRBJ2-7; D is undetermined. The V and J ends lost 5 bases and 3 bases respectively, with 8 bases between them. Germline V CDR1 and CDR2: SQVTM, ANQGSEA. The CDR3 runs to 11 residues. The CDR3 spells CSVNWYYEQYF. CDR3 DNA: TGCAGCGTTAACTGGTACTACGAGCAGTACTTC.

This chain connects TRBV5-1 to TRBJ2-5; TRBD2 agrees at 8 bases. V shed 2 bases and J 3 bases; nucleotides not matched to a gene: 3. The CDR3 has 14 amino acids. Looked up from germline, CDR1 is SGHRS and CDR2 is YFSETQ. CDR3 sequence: CASSLTGGEETQYF. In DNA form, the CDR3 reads TGCGCCAGCAGCTTAACCGGGGGGGAAGAGACCCAGTACTTC.

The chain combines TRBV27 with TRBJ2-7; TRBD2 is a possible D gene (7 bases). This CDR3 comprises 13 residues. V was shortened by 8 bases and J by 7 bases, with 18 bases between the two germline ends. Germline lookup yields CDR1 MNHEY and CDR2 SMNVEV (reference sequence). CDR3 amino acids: CASRRGGLGEQYF. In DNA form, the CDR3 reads TGTGCCAGCCGGAGGGGGGGCTTGGGGGAGCAGTACTTC.